The source of this TCR beta chain is a study of T cell responses to AZD1222 COVID-19 vaccine. Overall study findings and caveats: No day 14 peak samples; only post-peak repertoires were characterized. Clonal diversity was possibly underestimated, and the donors were mostly white British, with more females.

The V end was cut by 5 bases, the J end by 2 bases, with 7 bases between. Germline-derived CDR1 and CDR2 are PRHDT and FYEKMQ (reference sequence). CDR3 length: 13 residues. Method: immunoSEQ multiplex PCR; TCRdb's copy keeps in-frame clones and lacks some. The repertoire consists of around 150,000 clones, with over 65% occurring once and the leading ten covering roughly 4.3%. A word on this clone: Its antigen is unidentified.

The sequenced sample was peripheral blood, obtained on day 0 of AZD1222 vaccination. The sequence derives from an adult in good health. This rearrangement joins TRBV13 to TRBJ1-3, with D unclear. The CDR3 loop reads CASSHKAGNTIYF. CDR3 nucleotide sequence: TGTGCCAGCAGCCACAAGGCTGGAAACACCATATATTTT. Based on the CDR3 plus reference TRBV13 and TRBJ1-3, the full variable domain is AAGVIQSPRHLIKEKRETATLKCYPIPRHDTVYWYQQGPGQDPQFLISFYEKMQSDKGSIPDRFSAQQFSDYHSELNMSSLELGDSALYFCASSHKAGNTIYFGEGSWLTVV.